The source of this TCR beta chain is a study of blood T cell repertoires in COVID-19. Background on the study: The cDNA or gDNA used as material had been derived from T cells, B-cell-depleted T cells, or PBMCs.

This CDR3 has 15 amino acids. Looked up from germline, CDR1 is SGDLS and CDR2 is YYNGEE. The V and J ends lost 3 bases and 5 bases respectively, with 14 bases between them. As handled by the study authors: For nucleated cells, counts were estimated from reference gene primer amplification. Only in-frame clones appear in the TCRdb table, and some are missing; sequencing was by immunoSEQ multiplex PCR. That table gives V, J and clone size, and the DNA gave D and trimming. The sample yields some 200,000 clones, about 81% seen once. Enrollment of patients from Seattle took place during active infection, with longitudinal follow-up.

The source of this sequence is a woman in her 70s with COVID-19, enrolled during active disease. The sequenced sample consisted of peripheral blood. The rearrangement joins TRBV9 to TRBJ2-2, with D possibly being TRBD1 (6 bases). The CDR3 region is CASSAGQPSTGELFF. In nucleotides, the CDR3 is TGTGCCAGCAGCGCAGGACAGCCATCTACCGGGGAGCTGTTTTTT.